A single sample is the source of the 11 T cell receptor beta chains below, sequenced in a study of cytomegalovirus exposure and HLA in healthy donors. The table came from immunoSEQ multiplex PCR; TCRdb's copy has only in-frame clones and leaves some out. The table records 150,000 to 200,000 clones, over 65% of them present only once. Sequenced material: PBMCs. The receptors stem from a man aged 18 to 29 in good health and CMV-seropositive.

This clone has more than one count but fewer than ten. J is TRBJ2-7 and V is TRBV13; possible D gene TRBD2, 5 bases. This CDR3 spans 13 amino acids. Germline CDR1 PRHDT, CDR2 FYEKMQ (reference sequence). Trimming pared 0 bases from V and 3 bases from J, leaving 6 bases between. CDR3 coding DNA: TGTGCCAGCAGCTTAGGGAGGGACTACGAGCAGTACTTC. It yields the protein CASSLGRDYEQYF.

For the CDR3, the DNA is TGCGCCAGCAGCCAATCAAGACAGGGGGCTTACGAGCAGTACTTC. Translated, it gives CASSQSRQGAYEQYF. The chain has TRBV4-3 and TRBJ2-7; 10 bases fit TRBD1. The CDR3 runs to 15 residues. Germline V lookup: CDR1 LGHNA, CDR2 YSLEER. V was clipped by 2 bases and J by 4 bases; unmatched bases: 5.

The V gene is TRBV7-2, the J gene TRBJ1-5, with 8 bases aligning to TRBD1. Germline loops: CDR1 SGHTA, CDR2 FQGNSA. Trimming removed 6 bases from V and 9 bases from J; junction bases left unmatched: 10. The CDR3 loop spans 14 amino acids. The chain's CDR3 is CASSPSGGEGPQHF. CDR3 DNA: TGTGCCAGCAGTCCGTCAGGGGGCGAAGGGCCCCAGCATTTT.

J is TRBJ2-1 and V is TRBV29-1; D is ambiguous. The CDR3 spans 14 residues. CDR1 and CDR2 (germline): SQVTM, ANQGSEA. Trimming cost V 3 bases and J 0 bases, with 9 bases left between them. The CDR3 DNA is TGCAGCGTTGAGGGCTTTAGCTCCTACAATGAGCAGTTCTTC. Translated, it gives CSVEGFSSYNEQFF.

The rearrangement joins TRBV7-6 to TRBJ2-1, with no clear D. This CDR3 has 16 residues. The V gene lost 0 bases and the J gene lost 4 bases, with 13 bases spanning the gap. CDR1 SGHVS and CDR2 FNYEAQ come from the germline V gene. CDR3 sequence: CASSLAYERTYNEQFF. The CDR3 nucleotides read TGTGCCAGCAGCTTAGCGTATGAGCGCACGTACAATGAGCAGTTCTTC. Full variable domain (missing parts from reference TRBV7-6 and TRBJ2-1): GAGVSQSPRYKVTKRGQDVALRCDPISGHVSLYWYRQALGQGPEFLTYFNYEAQQDKSGLPNDRFSAERPEGSISTLTIQRTEQRDSAMYRCASSLAYERTYNEQFFGPGTRLTVL.

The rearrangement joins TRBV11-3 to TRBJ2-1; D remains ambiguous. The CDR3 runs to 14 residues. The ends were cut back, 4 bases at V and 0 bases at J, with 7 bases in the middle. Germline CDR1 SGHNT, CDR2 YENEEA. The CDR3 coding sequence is TGTGCCAGCAGCTCCCTAAGCTCCTACAATGAGCAGTTCTTC. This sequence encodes CASSSLSSYNEQFF.

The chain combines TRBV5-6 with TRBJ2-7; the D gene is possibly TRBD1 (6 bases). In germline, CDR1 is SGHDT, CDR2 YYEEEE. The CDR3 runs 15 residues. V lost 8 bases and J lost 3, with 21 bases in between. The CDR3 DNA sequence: TGTGCCAGTTACAATTCCGACAGGAGGTTCTACGAGCAGTACTTC. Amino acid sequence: CASYNSDRRFYEQYF.

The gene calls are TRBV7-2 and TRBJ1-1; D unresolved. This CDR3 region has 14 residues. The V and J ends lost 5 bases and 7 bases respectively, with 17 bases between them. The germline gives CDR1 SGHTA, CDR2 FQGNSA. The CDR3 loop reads CASSQDRGFDEAFF. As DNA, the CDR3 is TGTGCCAGCAGCCAAGATCGGGGTTTTGATGAAGCTTTCTTT. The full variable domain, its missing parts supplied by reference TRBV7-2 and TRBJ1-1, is GAGVSQSPSNKVTEKGKDVELRCDPISGHTALYWYRQSLGQGLEFLIYFQGNSAPDKSGLPSDRFSAERTGGSVSTLTIQRTQQEDSAVYLCASSQDRGFDEAFFGQGTRLTVV.

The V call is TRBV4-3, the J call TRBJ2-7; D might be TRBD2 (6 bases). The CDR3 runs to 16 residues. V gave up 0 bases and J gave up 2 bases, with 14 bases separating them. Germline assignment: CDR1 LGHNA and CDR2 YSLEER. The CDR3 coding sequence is TGCGCCAGCAGCCAAGATCGGGGGAACAGACCCTACGAGCAGTACTTC. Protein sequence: CASSQDRGNRPYEQYF.

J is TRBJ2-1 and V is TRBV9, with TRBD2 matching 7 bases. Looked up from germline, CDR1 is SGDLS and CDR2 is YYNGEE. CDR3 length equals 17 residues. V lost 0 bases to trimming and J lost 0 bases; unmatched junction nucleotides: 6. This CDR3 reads CASSVGLAQNSYNEQFF. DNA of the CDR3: TGTGCCAGCAGCGTAGGACTAGCCCAAAACTCCTACAATGAGCAGTTCTTC.

The chain's CDR3 is CASRSSGRDEQFF. The CDR3 DNA follows: TGTGCCAGCCGGTCTAGCGGGAGAGATGAGCAGTTCTTC. The rearrangement links TRBV6-4 to TRBJ2-1; 10 bases align to TRBD2. CDR1 and CDR2 from the germline V gene are MRHNA and SNTAGT. The V and J ends lost 8 bases and 8 bases, in that order; junction bases with no gene match: 6. The length of the CDR3 is 13 residues.